Listed here are 17 T cell receptor beta chains from one sample, sequenced in a study of blood T cell repertoires in COVID-19. The assay was immunoSEQ multiplex PCR, and TCRdb's table has in-frame clones only and misses some. The table has roughly 53,000 clones, 60% to 80% seen once. Sequencing was done on a sample of peripheral blood. The receptors come from a man aged 65-85 years with active or convalescent COVID-19.

This rearrangement joins TRBV5-4 to TRBJ2-6, with 9 bases aligning to TRBD1. The CDR3 extends over 17 amino acids. Germline V gene data show CDR1 as SGHNT and CDR2 as YYREEE (reference sequence). The V gene end was trimmed by 2 bases and the J gene end by 2 bases; junction bases not matched to a gene: 5. CDR3 coding DNA: TGTGCCAGCAGCTTTGGACAGGGGATCACTGGGGCCAACGTCCTGACTTTC. It is translated as CASSFGQGITGANVLTF.

The chain recombines TRBV29-1 with TRBJ1-2, with TRBD1 matching 9 bases. The CDR3 extends over 14 amino acids. With V trimmed by 4 bases and J by 3 bases, 6 bases remained unmatched. Germline CDR1 reads SQVTM; CDR2 reads ANQGSEA. CDR3 nucleotides: TGCAGCGTTGGCTTCGGACAGGGGTACTATGGCTACACCTTC. Translated: CSVGFGQGYYGYTF.

In this sample, this clone turned up a few times. This rearrangement joins TRBV5-1 to TRBJ2-2, with D perhaps TRBD2 (5 bases). Germline CDR1 is SGHRS and CDR2 is YFSETQ. Deletions cut 2 bases from V and 0 bases from J, with 8 bases between. The CDR3 sequence is 15 residues long. CDR3 loop: CASSLAAANTGELFF. The CDR3 DNA reads TGCGCCAGCAGCTTAGCGGCAGCGAACACCGGGGAGCTGTTTTTT. The entire variable domain, with the rest obtained from reference TRBV5-1 and TRBJ2-2, is as follows: KAGVTQTPRYLIKTRGQQVTLSCSPISGHRSVSWYQQTPGQGLQFLFEYFSETQRNKGNFPGRFSGRQFSNSRSEMNVSTLELGDSALYLCASSLAAANTGELFFGEGSRLTVL.

V gene TRBV19 combines with J gene TRBJ2-3; 8 bases are shared with TRBD2. The CDR3 has 16 residues. The V and J ends lost 5 bases and 4 bases, in that order; junction bases with no gene match: 11. Germline V lookup: CDR1 LNHDA, CDR2 SQIVND (reference sequence). The CDR3, as DNA: TGTGCCAGTAGTCTTTCCGGGACTAGGGGTCCAGATACGCAGTATTTT. Its protein product is CASSLSGTRGPDTQYF. The whole variable domain, filled in from reference TRBV19 and TRBJ2-3, reads DGGITQSPKYLFRKEGQNVTLSCEQNLNHDAMYWYRQDPGQGLRLIYYSQIVNDFQKGDIAEGYSVSREKKESFPLTVTSAQKNPTAFYLCASSLSGTRGPDTQYFGPGTRLTVL.

V and J are TRBV25-1 and TRBJ2-5; D gene ambiguous. Looked up from germline, CDR1 is MGHDK and CDR2 is SYGVNS. This CDR3 contains 14 residues. V lost 2 bases and J 6 bases, leaving 13 bases between the germline ends. The CDR3 DNA is TGTGCCAGCAGTGAAGTGAGAGGCCGGAAGACCCAGTACTTC. This translates into CASSEVRGRKTQYF. Full variable domain (missing parts from reference TRBV25-1 and TRBJ2-5): EADIYQTPRYLVIGTGKKITLECSQTMGHDKMYWYQQDPGMELHLIHYSYGVNSTEKGDLSSESTVSRIRTEHFPLTLESARPSHTSQYLCASSEVRGRKTQYFGPGTRLLVL.

This clone has a handful of counts. This sequence joins TRBV7-2 and TRBJ1-5; D gene ambiguous. Looked up from germline, CDR1 is SGHTA and CDR2 is FQGNSA. The CDR3 runs 15 residues. V lost 5 bases and J 0 bases, leaving 11 bases between the germline ends. The CDR3 is CASSPNRISNQPQHF. For the CDR3, the DNA is TGTGCCAGCAGCCCTAATAGAATTAGCAATCAGCCCCAGCATTTT.

The chain recombines TRBV9 with TRBJ1-3; the match to TRBD1 covers 7 bases. The CDR3 runs 14 residues. Germline-derived CDR1 and CDR2 are SGDLS and YYNGEE. V lost 7 bases, J lost 4 bases, and 8 bases stayed unmatched. The DNA for the CDR3 is TGTGCCAGCTCACTACAGGGGAAAGGAAACACCATATATTTT. It translates to CASSLQGKGNTIYF.

This rearrangement joins TRBV5-4 to TRBJ1-2; 10 bases are shared with TRBD1. CDR1 is SGHNT and CDR2 is YYREEE in the germline V gene (reference sequence). Unmatched junction bases numbered 7, after V lost 0 bases and J lost 5 bases. This CDR3 spans 16 amino acids. CDR3 sequence: CASSLAMGQGTYGYTF. DNA of the CDR3: TGTGCCAGCAGCTTGGCCATGGGACAGGGGACTTATGGCTACACCTTC. The full variable domain, its missing parts supplied by reference TRBV5-4 and TRBJ1-2, is ETGVTQSPTHLIKTRGQQVTLRCSSQSGHNTVSWYQQALGQGPQFIFQYYREEENGRGNFPPRFSGLQFPNYSSELNVNALELDDSALYLCASSLAMGQGTYGYTFGSGTRLTVV.

The V call is TRBV30, the J call TRBJ1-1; 11 nucleotides agree with TRBD1. Unmatched junction bases numbered 8, after V lost 2 bases and J lost 0 bases. CDR1 and CDR2 (germline): GTSNPN, SVGIG (reference sequence). This CDR3 is 17 amino acids long. In nucleotides, the CDR3 is TGTGCCTGGAGTCCCTCCCGGGACAGGGGGATGAACACTGAAGCTTTCTTT. The encoded protein is CAWSPSRDRGMNTEAFF.

This clone has only one observation. V gene TRBV10-3 combines with J gene TRBJ1-2, with D uncertain. This CDR3 is built from 13 residues. V lost 3 bases and J 2 bases, leaving 7 bases between the germline ends. CDR1 is ENHRY and CDR2 is SYGVKD in the germline V gene. The CDR3 nucleotides read TGTGCCATCAGTGACGCAGTCAACTATGGCTACACCTTC. Translated: CAISDAVNYGYTF.

J is TRBJ1-1 and V is TRBV6-5, with D possibly being TRBD1 (6 bases). Looked up from germline, CDR1 is MNHEY and CDR2 is SVGAGI. There are 13 residues in the CDR3. V lost 5 bases and J lost 4, with 11 bases in between. The CDR3 is CASSLRTATEAFF. CDR3 nucleotides: TGTGCCAGCAGTCTTCGGACAGCCACTGAAGCTTTCTTT.

V and J are TRBV6-6 and TRBJ1-6, with 7 bases that match TRBD1. CDR3 length equals 14 residues. Germline CDR1 is MNHNY and CDR2 is SVGAGI (reference sequence). V lost 5 bases and J lost 7; bases outside the gene matches: 5. CDR3 protein: CASSNRDRNSPLHF. Written as DNA, the CDR3 is TGTGCCAGCAGTAACCGGGACAGAAATTCACCCCTCCACTTT.

This chain connects TRBV11-3 to TRBJ2-7; no reliable D call. The CDR3 spans 14 residues. From germline, CDR1 is SGHNT and CDR2 YENEEA. The V and J ends lost 4 bases and 3 bases respectively, with 13 bases between them. The CDR3 nucleotides are TGTGCCAGCAGCTCCTCTAGTCTAAGCTACGAGCAGTACTTC. It specifies CASSSSSLSYEQYF.

V gene TRBV6-5 combines with J gene TRBJ2-7, with D tentatively TRBD1 (6 bases). Trimming took off 2 bases at V and 2 bases at J, with 10 bases between the two ends. Germline loops: CDR1 MNHEY, CDR2 SVGAGI. The length of the CDR3 is 14 residues. The CDR3: CASSYDRTAYEQYF. CDR3 coding DNA: TGTGCCAGCAGTTACGATAGGACAGCCTACGAGCAGTACTTC.

The chain joins TRBV7-2 to TRBJ2-3; 12 bases map to TRBD2. The germline CDR1 and CDR2 sequences are SGHTA and FQGNSA. V lost 1 base and J lost 3; bases outside the gene matches: 2. This CDR3 has 16 residues. CDR3 DNA sequence: TGTGCCAGCAGCTTAGGGCTAGCGGGGGGGACAGATACGCAGTATTTT. This encodes CASSLGLAGGTDTQYF.

The V call is TRBV28, the J call TRBJ1-5; D gene uncertain. The CDR3 loop spans 13 amino acids. The germline V and J ends were trimmed by 5 bases and 3 bases, with 8 bases remaining between them. The germline gives CDR1 MDHEN, CDR2 SYDVKM. The CDR3 region has the DNA TGTGCCAGCAGTCCAAACATCAATCAGCCCCAGCATTTT. Amino acid sequence: CASSPNINQPQHF.

The V call is TRBV7-7, the J call TRBJ2-1; TRBD2 matches 7 bases. The CDR3 totals 13 residues. CDR1 and CDR2 (germline): SSHAT, FNYEAQ (reference sequence). The V and J ends lost 5 bases and 5 bases, in that order; junction bases with no gene match: 3. The CDR3 reads CASSPRGDNEQFF. The CDR3 DNA reads as TGTGCCAGCAGCCCACGGGGGGACAATGAGCAGTTCTTC.